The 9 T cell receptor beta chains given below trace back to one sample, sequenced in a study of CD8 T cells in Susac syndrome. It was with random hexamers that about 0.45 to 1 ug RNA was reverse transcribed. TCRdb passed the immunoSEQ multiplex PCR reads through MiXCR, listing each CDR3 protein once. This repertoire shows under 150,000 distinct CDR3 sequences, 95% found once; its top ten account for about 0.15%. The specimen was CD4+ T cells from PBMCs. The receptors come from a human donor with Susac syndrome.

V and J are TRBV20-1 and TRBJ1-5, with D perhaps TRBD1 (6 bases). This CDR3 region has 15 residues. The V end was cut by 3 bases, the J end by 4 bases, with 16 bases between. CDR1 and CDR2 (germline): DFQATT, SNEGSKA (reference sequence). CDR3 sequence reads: CSASNTARGNQPQHF. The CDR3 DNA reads TGCAGTGCTAGTAATACAGCCAGGGGAAATCAGCCCCAGCATTTT.

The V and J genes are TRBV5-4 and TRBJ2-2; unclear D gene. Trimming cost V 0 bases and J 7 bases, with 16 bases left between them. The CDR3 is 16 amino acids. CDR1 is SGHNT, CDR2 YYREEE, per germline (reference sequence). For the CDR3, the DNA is TGTGCCAGCAGCTTGGAGGTAGCCCGAGGCGGCGGGGAGCTGTTTTTT. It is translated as CASSLEVARGGGELFF.

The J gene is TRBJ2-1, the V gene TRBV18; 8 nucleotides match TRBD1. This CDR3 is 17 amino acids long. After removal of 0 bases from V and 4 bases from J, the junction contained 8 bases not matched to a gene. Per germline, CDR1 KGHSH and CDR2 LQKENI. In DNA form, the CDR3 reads TGTGCCAGCTCACCACCCACCGGGACAGGCCTGTACAATGAGCAGTTCTTC. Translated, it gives CASSPPTGTGLYNEQFF. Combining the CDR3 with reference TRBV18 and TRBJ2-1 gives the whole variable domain NAGVMQNPRHLVRRRGQEARLRCSPMKGHSHVYWYRQLPEEGLKFMVYLQKENIIDESGMPKERFSAEFPKEGPSILRIQQVVRGDSAAYFCASSPPTGTGLYNEQFFGPGTRLTVL.

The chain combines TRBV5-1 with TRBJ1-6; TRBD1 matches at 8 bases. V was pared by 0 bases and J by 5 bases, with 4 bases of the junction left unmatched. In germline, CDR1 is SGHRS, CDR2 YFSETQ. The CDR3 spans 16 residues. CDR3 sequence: CASSLGAGGHNSPLHF. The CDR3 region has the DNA TGCGCCAGCAGCTTGGGCGCAGGGGGCCATAATTCACCCCTCCACTTT.

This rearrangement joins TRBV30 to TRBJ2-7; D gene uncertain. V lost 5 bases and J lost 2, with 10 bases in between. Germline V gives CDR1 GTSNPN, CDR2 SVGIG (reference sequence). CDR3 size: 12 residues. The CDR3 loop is CAWGAGAYEQYF. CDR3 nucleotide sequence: TGTGCCTGGGGTGCAGGAGCCTACGAGCAGTACTTC.

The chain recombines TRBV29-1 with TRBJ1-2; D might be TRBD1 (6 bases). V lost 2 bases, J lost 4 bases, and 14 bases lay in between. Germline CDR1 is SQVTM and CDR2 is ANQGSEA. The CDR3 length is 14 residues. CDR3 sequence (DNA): TGCAGCGTTGAAACGGGGGGCGTAAGCTATGGCTACACCTTC. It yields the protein CSVETGGVSYGYTF.

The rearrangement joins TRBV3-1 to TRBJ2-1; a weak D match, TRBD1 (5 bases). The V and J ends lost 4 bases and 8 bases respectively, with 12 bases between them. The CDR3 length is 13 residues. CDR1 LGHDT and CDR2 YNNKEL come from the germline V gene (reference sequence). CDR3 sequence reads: CASSLGHIDEQFF. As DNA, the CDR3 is TGTGCCAGCAGCCTCGGACACATCGATGAGCAGTTCTTC.

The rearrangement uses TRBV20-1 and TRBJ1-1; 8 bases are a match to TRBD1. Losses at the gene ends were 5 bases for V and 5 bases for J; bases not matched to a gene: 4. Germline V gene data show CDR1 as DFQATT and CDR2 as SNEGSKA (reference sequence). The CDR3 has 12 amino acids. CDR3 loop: CSAERTGTEAFF. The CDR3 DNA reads TGCAGTGCTGAACGGACAGGGACTGAAGCTTTCTTT.

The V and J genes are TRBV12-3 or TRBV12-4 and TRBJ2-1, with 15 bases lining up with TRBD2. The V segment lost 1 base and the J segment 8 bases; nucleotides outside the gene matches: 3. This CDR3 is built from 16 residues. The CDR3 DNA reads TGTGCCAGCAGTTTAGGGGGACTAGCGGGAGGTGATGAGCAGTTCTTC. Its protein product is CASSLGGLAGGDEQFF.